The clone carrying this T cell receptor beta chain appeared once. What it recognizes is unknown. Amplification used 60 Vbeta primers and 13 Jbeta primers. Assay: immunoSEQ multiplex PCR; the TCRdb copy retains only in-frame clones and omits some. This table holds 100,000 to 150,000 clones, about four fifths found once. This sample was included in a study of cytomegalovirus exposure and HLA in healthy donors. Findings and caveats of the study: CMV antigen specificity of a few CMV-associated chains was confirmed in vitro.

The CDR3 contains 14 residues. With 4 bases removed from V and 5 bases from J, the gap between germline ends came to 15 bases. Germline loops: CDR1 SGHDN, CDR2 FVKESK. The TCR sequence derives from a human donor in good health. The chain couples TRBV14 to TRBJ2-7; TRBD1 might be the D (6 bases). The material sequenced was PBMCs. CDR3 coding DNA: TGTGCCAGCAGCCTGGACTGGGGGCCTCACGAGCAGTACTTC. It yields the protein CASSLDWGPHEQYF. Full variable domain (remainder filled in from reference TRBV14 and TRBJ2-7): EAGVTQFPSHSVIEKGQTVTLRCDPISGHDNLYWYRRVMGKEIKFLLHFVKESKQDESGMPNNRFLAERTGGTYSTLKVQPAELEDSGVYFCASSLDWGPHEQYFGPGTRLTVT.